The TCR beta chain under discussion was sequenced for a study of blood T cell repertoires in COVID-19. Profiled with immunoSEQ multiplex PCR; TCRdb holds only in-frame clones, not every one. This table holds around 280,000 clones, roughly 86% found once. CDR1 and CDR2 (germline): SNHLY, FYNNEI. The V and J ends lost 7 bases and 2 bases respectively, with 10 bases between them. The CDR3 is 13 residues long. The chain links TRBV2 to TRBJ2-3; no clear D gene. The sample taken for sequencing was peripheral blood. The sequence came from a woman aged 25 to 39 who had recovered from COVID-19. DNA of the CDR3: TGTGCCAGCAATCTGGCAACCACAGATACGCAGTATTTT. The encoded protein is CASNLATTDTQYF.